These 21 T cell receptor beta chains share one sample of origin, sequenced in a study of blood T cell repertoires in COVID-19. Libraries were prepared by immunoSEQ multiplex PCR; TCRdb keeps only in-frame clonotypes and omits some of them. The profile shows almost 400,000 clones, just under 90% of them singletons. The sample taken for sequencing was PBMCs or T cells enriched from blood (not recorded which). These receptors all come from a woman aged 25 to 39 who had recovered from COVID-19.

On this clone itself: Relative to the germline gene, one junction end is altered; a read error may explain this. V and J are TRBV29-1 and TRBJ1-3; D unresolved. The CDR3 extends over 11 amino acids. Germline V gene lookup returns CDR1 SQVTM and CDR2 ANQGSEA. The DNA for the CDR3 is TGTCTATCGAGAACTGGAAACACCATATATTTT. Protein product: CLSRTGNTIYF.

The genes are TRBV9 and TRBJ2-3; 7 positions agree with TRBD2. V was pared by 3 bases and J by 8 bases, with 9 bases of the junction left unmatched. Germline lookup yields CDR1 SGDLS and CDR2 YYNGEE. The CDR3 spans 14 residues. The CDR3 protein is CASSDAGTISTQYF. CDR3 sequence (DNA): TGTGCCAGCAGCGACGCCGGGACTATAAGTACGCAGTATTTT.

The chain couples TRBV6-5 to TRBJ1-2, with 7 bases that match TRBD1. Trimming at V came to 6 bases and at J to 4 bases, leaving 8 bases not matched to a gene. Germline V gives CDR1 MNHEY, CDR2 SVGAGI. The length of the CDR3 is 14 residues. DNA for the CDR3: TGTGCCAGCAGCAGACAGGGCGATCTCTATGGCTACACCTTC. Residues: CASSRQGDLYGYTF.

The V and J genes are TRBV7-2 and TRBJ1-2, with D perhaps matching TRBD1 (6 bases). Between the trimmed V and J ends, which lost 5 bases and 8 bases, there was a span of 15 bases. This CDR3 comprises 13 residues. Germline-derived CDR1 and CDR2 are SGHTA and FQGNSA. The DNA for the CDR3 is TGTGCCAGCAGCATACAGGGAAGAGGCGGCTACACCTTC. Amino acid sequence: CASSIQGRGGYTF.

The V gene is TRBV7-2, the J gene TRBJ2-3; unclear D gene. The germline V gene has CDR1 SGHTA and CDR2 FQGNSA. The CDR3 spans 13 residues. V shed 3 bases and J shed 4 bases, with 8 bases lying between them. DNA for the CDR3: TGTGCCAGCAGCTTCGCGGTTCCAGATACGCAGTATTTT. This sequence encodes CASSFAVPDTQYF.

CDR3: CASSLQIYGYTF. The CDR3 DNA reads TGTGCCAGCAGCCTACAGATCTATGGCTACACCTTC. V is TRBV3-1 (or the pseudogene TRBV3-2) and J is TRBJ1-2, with D uncertain. Germline V gives CDR1 LGHDT, CDR2 YNNKEL (reference sequence). The V and J ends lost 4 bases and 4 bases respectively, with 7 bases between them. The CDR3 consists of 12 residues.

The chain has TRBV30 and TRBJ1-5, with a possible D match to TRBD1 (5 bases). The germline gives CDR1 GTSNPN, CDR2 SVGIG (reference sequence). The CDR3 has 13 amino acids. Trimming stripped 4 bases from V and 4 bases from J, with 11 bases between. The DNA of the CDR3 is TGTGCCTGGAACAGACAGCGAAATCAGCCCCAGCATTTT. Translation: CAWNRQRNQPQHF.

This sequence joins TRBV5-1 and TRBJ2-4; D is perhaps TRBD2 (6 bases). Germline V gives CDR1 SGHRS, CDR2 YFSETQ. The CDR3 is 14 amino acids. Trimming took off 0 bases at V and 8 bases at J, with 12 bases between the two ends. The CDR3 bases are TGCGCCAGCAGCTTGGGACTAGTTCGGGACATTCAGTACTTC. It codes for CASSLGLVRDIQYF.

This sequence joins TRBV19 and TRBJ2-2; D is uncertain. Germline CDR1 LNHDA, CDR2 SQIVND (reference sequence). The CDR3 is 14 amino acids. Trimming stripped 1 base from V and 1 base from J, with 4 bases between. The CDR3 loop reads CASSIAVNTGELFF. The CDR3 DNA reads TGTGCCAGTAGTATAGCAGTGAACACCGGGGAGCTGTTTTTT.

The chain recombines TRBV7-2 with TRBJ1-6; D unclear. Germline V lookup: CDR1 SGHTA, CDR2 FQGNSA. V lost 2 bases, J lost 0 bases, and 14 bases lay in between. The CDR3 consists of 18 residues. CDR3 residues: CASSLLWAKPSYNSPLHF. DNA of the CDR3: TGTGCCAGCAGCTTATTGTGGGCGAAGCCCTCCTATAATTCACCCCTCCACTTT.

V is TRBV28 and J is TRBJ2-5; 9 nucleotides align to TRBD2. The CDR3 has 14 amino acids. The trim removed 5 bases at V and 5 bases at J, leaving 6 bases unmatched. Looked up from germline, CDR1 is MDHEN and CDR2 is SYDVKM. For the CDR3, the DNA is TGTGCCAGCAGTCCAGCGGGGGGTTCGGAGACCCAGTACTTC. It translates to CASSPAGGSETQYF.

V gene TRBV6-5 combines with J gene TRBJ1-5; TRBD1 might be the D (6 bases). CDR1 MNHEY and CDR2 SVGAGI come from the germline V gene. This CDR3 has 15 amino acids. V dropped 7 bases and J dropped 7 bases, with 20 bases sitting between them. CDR3 nucleotides: TGTGCCAGCACCAAGGGGGGGCGCTGGGAACAGCCCCAGCATTTT. It is translated as CASTKGGRWEQPQHF.

V usage is TRBV7-9 and J usage is TRBJ1-3; D is unclear. V lost 0 bases to trimming and J lost 0 bases, with 12 bases between them. Germline loops: CDR1 SEHNR, CDR2 FQNEAQ (reference sequence). This CDR3 has 17 residues. The CDR3, as DNA: TGTGCCAGCAGCTTAGCGTACCCAGGCCGCTCTGGAAACACCATATATTTT. This gives the protein CASSLAYPGRSGNTIYF. The whole variable domain, filled in from reference TRBV7-9 and TRBJ1-3, reads DTGVSQNPRHKITKRGQNVTFRCDPISEHNRLYWYRQTLGQGPEFLTYFQNEAQLEKSRLLSDRFSAERPKGSFSTLEIQRTEQGDSAMYLCASSLAYPGRSGNTIYFGEGSWLTVV.

This chain connects TRBV29-1 to TRBJ2-7; 9 bases are shared with TRBD1. CDR1 is SQVTM and CDR2 is ANQGSEA in the germline V gene. After removal of 5 bases from V and 5 bases from J, the junction contained 13 bases not matched to a gene. The CDR3 runs 15 residues. The CDR3 here is CSVSPRGDRAHEQYF. The CDR3 DNA reads as TGCAGCGTTTCCCCGCGCGGGGACAGGGCACACGAGCAGTACTTC.

The chain is built from TRBV10-3 and TRBJ2-5; no reliable D call. Trimming cost V 4 bases and J 2 bases, with 11 bases left between them. The CDR3 is made up of 14 amino acids. Germline V gene lookup returns CDR1 ENHRY and CDR2 SYGVKD. CDR3 nucleotide sequence: TGTGCCATCAGTGGGTCACTCAATCAAGAGACCCAGTACTTC. It specifies CAISGSLNQETQYF.

The chain couples TRBV30 to TRBJ1-5, with TRBD1 identical over 7 bases. Trimming took 2 bases from V and 5 from J; bases not matched to a gene: 6. Germline CDR1 reads GTSNPN; CDR2 reads SVGIG (reference sequence). The CDR3 loop spans 14 amino acids. In nucleotides, the CDR3 is TGTGCCTGGAGTACAGGGGAGGTGTATCAGCCCCAGCATTTT. Amino acids: CAWSTGEVYQPQHF.

This clone has only one observation. V is TRBV28 and J is TRBJ1-2; 7 bases are a match to TRBD1. The CDR3 runs 16 residues. Germline CDR1 MDHEN, CDR2 SYDVKM. V shed 3 bases and J 2 bases; nucleotides not matched to a gene: 9. The CDR3 DNA sequence: TGTGCCAGCAGTTTTTCGCGGGACAGAAGAAACTATGGCTACACCTTC. This codes for CASSFSRDRRNYGYTF.

This rearrangement joins TRBV5-1 to TRBJ2-5; the D is unclear. This CDR3 is 14 amino acids long. Germline lookup yields CDR1 SGHRS and CDR2 YFSETQ. The V end lost 0 bases, the J end lost 0 bases, and 6 bases lay between the germline ends. The CDR3 spells CASSLDVNQETQYF. The CDR3 DNA is TGCGCCAGCAGCTTGGATGTAAACCAAGAGACCCAGTACTTC.

CDR3 nucleotide sequence: TGTGCCAGCAGCGTAGCGGTGGGGGGGCGGAATGAAAAACTGTTTTTT. It translates to CASSVAVGGRNEKLFF. The chain uses TRBV9 and TRBJ1-4; TRBD1 is a possible D gene (6 bases). Trimming cost V 0 bases and J 5 bases, with 14 bases left between them. Looked up from germline, CDR1 is SGDLS and CDR2 is YYNGEE. The CDR3 spans 16 residues.

The chain joins TRBV20-1 to TRBJ2-1, with D possibly TRBD2 on 6 matching bases. Deletions cut 3 bases from V and 2 bases from J, with 11 bases between. This CDR3 is built from 14 residues. CDR1 and CDR2 (germline): DFQATT, SNEGSKA (reference sequence). The CDR3 is CSASKLAAYNEQFF. CDR3 DNA: TGCAGTGCTAGTAAGTTAGCGGCCTACAATGAGCAGTTCTTC.

The CDR3 sequence: CASSPGGTGSGDGYTF. CDR3 nucleotides: TGTGCCAGCTCACCGGGCGGGACAGGGTCCGGGGATGGCTACACCTTC. The chain couples TRBV18 to TRBJ1-2; 9 bases are a match to TRBD1. V was clipped by 3 bases and J by 6 bases; unmatched bases: 11. The CDR3 runs 16 residues. In germline, CDR1 is KGHSH, CDR2 LQKENI.